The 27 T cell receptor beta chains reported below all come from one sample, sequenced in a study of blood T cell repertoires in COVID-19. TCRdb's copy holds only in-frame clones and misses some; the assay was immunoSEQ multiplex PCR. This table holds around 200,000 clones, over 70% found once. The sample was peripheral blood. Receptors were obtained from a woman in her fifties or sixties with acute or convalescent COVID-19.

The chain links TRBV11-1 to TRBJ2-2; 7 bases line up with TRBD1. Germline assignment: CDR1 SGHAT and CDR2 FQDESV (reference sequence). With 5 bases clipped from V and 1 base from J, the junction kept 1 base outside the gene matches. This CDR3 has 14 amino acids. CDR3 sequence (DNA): TGTGCCAGCAGCAGGACAGGGAACACCGGGGAGCTGTTTTTT. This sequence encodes CASSRTGNTGELFF.

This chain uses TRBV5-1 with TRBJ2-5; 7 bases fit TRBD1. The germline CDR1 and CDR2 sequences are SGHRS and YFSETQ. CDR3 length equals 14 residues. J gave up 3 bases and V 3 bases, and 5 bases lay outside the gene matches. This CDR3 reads CASSSKTGEETQYF. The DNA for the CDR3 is TGCGCCAGCAGCTCCAAAACAGGGGAAGAGACCCAGTACTTC.

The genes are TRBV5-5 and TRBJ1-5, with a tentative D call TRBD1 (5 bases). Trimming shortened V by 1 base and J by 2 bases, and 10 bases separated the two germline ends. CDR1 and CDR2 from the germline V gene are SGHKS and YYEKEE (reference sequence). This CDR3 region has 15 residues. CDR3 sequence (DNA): TGTGCCAGCAGCTTGTGGCAGGGTCGCAATCAGCCCCAGCATTTT. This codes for CASSLWQGRNQPQHF. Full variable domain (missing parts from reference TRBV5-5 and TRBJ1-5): DAGVTQSPTHLIKTRGQQVTLRCSPISGHKSVSWYQQVLGQGPQFIFQYYEKEERGRGNFPDRFSARQFPNYSSELNVNALLLGDSALYLCASSLWQGRNQPQHFGDGTRLSIL.

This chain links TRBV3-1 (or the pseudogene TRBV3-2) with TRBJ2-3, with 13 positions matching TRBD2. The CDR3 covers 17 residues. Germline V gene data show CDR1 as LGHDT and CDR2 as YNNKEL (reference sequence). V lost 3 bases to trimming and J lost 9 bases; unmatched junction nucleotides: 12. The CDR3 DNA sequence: TGTGCCAGCAGCCACAATACCGGGACTAGCGGGATGGAGACGCAGTATTTT. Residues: CASSHNTGTSGMETQYF.

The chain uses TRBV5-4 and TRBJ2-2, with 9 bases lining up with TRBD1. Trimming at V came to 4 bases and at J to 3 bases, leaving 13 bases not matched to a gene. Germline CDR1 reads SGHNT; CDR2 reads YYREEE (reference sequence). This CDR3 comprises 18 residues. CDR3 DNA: TGTGCCAGCAGCCCGGACAGGGGTCATGGGCAGTACACCGGGGAGCTGTTTTTT. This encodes CASSPDRGHGQYTGELFF.

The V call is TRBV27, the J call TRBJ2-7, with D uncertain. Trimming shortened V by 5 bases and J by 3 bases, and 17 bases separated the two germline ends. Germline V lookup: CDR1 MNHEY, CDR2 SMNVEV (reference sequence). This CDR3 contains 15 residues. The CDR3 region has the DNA TGTGCCAGCAGTCAAGACCCCCCCAGGTACTACGAGCAGTACTTC. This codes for CASSQDPPRYYEQYF.

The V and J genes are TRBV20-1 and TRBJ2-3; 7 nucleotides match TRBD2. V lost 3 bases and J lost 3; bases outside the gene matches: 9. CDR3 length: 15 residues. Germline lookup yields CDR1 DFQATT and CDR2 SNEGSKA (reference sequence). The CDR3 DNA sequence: TGCAGTGCTAGTCTTGGCGGGAGTGGAACAGATACGCAGTATTTT. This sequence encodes CSASLGGSGTDTQYF.

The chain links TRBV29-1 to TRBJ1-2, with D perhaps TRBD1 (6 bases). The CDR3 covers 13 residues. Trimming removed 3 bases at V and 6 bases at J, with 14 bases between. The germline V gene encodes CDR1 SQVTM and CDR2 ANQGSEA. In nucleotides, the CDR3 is TGCAGCGTTGATATGGGGGCGCCGGATGGCTACACCTTC. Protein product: CSVDMGAPDGYTF.

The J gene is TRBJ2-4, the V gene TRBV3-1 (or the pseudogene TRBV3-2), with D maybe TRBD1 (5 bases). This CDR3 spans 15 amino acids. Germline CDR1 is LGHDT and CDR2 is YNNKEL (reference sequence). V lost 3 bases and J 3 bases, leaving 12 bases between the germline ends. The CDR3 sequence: CASSHAGYGKNIQYF. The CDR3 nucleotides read TGTGCCAGCAGCCATGCAGGGTATGGCAAAAACATTCAGTACTTC.

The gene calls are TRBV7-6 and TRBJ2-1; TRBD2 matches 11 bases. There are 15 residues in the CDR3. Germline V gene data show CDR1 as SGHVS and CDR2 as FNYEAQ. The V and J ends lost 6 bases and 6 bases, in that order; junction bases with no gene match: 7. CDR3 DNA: TGTGCCAGCAGGGCTAGCGGGAGGCCTGTCAATGAGCAGTTCTTC. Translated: CASRASGRPVNEQFF.

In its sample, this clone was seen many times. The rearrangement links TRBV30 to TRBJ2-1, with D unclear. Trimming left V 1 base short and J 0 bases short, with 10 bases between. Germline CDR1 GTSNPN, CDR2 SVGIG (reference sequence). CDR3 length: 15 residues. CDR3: CAWSGSEISYNEQFF. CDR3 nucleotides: TGTGCCTGGAGTGGTTCGGAGATCTCCTACAATGAGCAGTTCTTC.

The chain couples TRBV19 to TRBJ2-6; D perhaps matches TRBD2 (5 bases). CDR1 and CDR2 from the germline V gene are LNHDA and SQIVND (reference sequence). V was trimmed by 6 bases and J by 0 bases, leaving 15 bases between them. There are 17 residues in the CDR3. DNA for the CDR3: TGTGCCAGTAGGCTTAGCGACGGCAGCTCTGGGGCCAACGTCCTGACTTTC. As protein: CASRLSDGSSGANVLTF. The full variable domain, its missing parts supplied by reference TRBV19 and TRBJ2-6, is DGGITQSPKYLFRKEGQNVTLSCEQNLNHDAMYWYRQDPGQGLRLIYYSQIVNDFQKGDIAEGYSVSREKKESFPLTVTSAQKNPTAFYLCASRLSDGSSGANVLTFGAGSRLTVL.

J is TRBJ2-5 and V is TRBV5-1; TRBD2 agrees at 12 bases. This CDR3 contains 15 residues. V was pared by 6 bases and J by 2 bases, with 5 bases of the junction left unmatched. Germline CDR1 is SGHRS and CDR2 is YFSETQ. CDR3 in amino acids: CASTPLAGGQETQYF. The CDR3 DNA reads TGCGCCAGCACCCCACTAGCGGGGGGTCAAGAGACCCAGTACTTC.

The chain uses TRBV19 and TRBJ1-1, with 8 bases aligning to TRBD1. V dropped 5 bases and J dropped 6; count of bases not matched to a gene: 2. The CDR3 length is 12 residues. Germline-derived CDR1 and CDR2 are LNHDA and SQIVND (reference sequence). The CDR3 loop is CASSSQGAEAFF. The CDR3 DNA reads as TGTGCCAGTAGTTCACAGGGGGCTGAAGCTTTCTTT.

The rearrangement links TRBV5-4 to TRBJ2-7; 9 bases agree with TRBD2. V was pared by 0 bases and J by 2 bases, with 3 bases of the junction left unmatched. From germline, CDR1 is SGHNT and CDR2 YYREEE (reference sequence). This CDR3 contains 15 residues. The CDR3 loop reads CASSLVAGVTYEQYF. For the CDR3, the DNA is TGTGCCAGCAGCTTGGTAGCGGGAGTGACCTACGAGCAGTACTTC.

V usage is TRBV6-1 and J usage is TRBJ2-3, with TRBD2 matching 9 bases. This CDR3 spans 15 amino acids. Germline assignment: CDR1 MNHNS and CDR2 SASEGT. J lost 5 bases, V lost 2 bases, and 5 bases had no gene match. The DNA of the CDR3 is TGTGCCAGCAGTGAATTAGCGGGAGAGGGAGATACGCAGTATTTT. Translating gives CASSELAGEGDTQYF.

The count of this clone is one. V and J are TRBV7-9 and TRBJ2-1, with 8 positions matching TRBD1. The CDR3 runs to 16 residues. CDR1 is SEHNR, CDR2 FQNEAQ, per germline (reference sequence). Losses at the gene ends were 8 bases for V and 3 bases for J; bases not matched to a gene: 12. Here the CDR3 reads CASLDSGTGSYNEQFF. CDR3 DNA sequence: TGTGCCAGCTTAGACTCCGGGACAGGCAGCTACAATGAGCAGTTCTTC.

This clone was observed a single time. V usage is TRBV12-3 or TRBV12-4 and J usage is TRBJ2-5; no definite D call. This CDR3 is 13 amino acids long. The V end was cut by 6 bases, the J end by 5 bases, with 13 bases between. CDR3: CASSCAECETQYF. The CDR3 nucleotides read TGTGCCAGCAGCTGTGCTGAGTGCGAGACCCAGTACTTC.

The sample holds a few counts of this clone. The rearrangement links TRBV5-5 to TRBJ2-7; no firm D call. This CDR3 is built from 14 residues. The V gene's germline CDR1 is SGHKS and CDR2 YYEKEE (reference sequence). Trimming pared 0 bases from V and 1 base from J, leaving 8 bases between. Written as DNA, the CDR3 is TGTGCCAGCAGCTTGGCCTATAGTTCCTACGAGCAGTACTTC. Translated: CASSLAYSSYEQYF.

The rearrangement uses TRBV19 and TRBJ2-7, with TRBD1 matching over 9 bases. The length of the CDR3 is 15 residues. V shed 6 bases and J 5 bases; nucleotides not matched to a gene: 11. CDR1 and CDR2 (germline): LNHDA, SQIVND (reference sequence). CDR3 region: CASRPDGTGTDEQYF. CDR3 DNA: TGTGCCAGTAGGCCTGACGGGACAGGGACCGACGAGCAGTACTTC.

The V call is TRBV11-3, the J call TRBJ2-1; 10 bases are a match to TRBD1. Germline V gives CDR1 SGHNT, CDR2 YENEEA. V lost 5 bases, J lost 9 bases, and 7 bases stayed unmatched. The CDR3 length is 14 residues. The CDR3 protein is CASSEGQGRGEQFF. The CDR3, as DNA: TGTGCCAGCAGCGAGGGACAGGGGCGGGGTGAGCAGTTCTTC.

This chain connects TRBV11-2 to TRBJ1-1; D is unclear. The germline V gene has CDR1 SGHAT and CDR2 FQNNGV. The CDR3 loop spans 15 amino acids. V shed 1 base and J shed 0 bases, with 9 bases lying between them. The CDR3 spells CASSLVLSVNTEAFF. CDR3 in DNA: TGTGCCAGCAGCTTAGTTTTATCGGTGAACACTGAAGCTTTCTTT.

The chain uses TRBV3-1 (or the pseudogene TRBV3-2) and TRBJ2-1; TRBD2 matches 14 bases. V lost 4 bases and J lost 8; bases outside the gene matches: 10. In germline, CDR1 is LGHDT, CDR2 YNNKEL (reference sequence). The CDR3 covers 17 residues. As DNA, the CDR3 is TGTGCCAGCAGCCCCCAGGGCGGACTAGCGGGAGGAGATGAGCAGTTCTTC. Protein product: CASSPQGGLAGGDEQFF.

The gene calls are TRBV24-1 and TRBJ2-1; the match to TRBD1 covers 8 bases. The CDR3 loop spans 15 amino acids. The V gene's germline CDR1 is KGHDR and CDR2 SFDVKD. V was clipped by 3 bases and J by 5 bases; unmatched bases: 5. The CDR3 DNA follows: TGTGCCACCAGTGATACCGGGACAGGTGACAATGAGCAGTTCTTC. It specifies CATSDTGTGDNEQFF.

CDR3 in amino acids: CASSRRTGRSWGTEAFF. The CDR3 DNA sequence: TGTGCCAGCAGTCGACGGACAGGGAGGTCCTGGGGCACTGAAGCTTTCTTT. V and J are TRBV27 and TRBJ1-1; 8 bases line up with TRBD1. Unmatched junction bases numbered 15, after V lost 5 bases and J lost 4 bases. Germline V lookup: CDR1 MNHEY, CDR2 SMNVEV (reference sequence). The CDR3 has 17 amino acids.

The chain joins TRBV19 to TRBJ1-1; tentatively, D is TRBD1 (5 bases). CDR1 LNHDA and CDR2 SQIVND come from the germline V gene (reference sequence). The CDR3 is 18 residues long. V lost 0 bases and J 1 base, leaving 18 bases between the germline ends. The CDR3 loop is CASSIDRSMGRANTEAFF. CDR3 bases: TGTGCCAGTAGTATAGATCGTTCTATGGGCAGGGCGAACACTGAAGCTTTCTTT.

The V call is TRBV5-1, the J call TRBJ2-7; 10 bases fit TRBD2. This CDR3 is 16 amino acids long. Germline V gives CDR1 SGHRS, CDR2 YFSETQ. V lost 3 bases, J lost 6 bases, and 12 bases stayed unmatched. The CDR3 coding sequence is TGCGCCAGCAGCTCCCCCTTTCTAGCGGGAGAAGGCGAGCAGTACTTC. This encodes CASSSPFLAGEGEQYF.